This T cell receptor (beta chain) was observed in a study of T-cell memory formation after mild COVID-19. The V end was cut by 3 bases, the J end by 2 bases, with 1 base between. This CDR3 is built from 11 residues. Germline CDR1 and CDR2: KGHDR and SFDVKD. Each CDR3 protein is one row after TCRdb ran MiXCR on the 5' RACE reads. The sample has about 470,000 distinct CDR3 sequences, about 23% seen once. This clonotype was counted only a few times. The rearrangement uses TRBV24-1 and TRBJ2-7; D remains unclear. The sequence was obtained from an adult woman who had mild COVID-19 (a few samples of this study predate the infection). Cell type and time point are not known. Specimen: PBMCs or a T cell subset sorted from them (not recorded which). The chain's CDR3 is CATSDTYEQYF. CDR3 coding DNA: TGTGCCACCAGTGATACCTACGAGCAGTACTTC.